This is a list of T cell receptor beta chains from one sample in a study of OX40 agonist ivuxolimab in advanced cancers. Method: immunoSEQ multiplex PCR; TCRdb's copy keeps in-frame clones and lacks some. The top ten hold approximately 32% of the sample, which has about 30,000 clones, about 87% seen once. The sample consisted of CD4+ or CD8+ T cells sorted from blood, taken in a trial of the OX40 agonist ivuxolimab. The receptor set was obtained from an adult with an advanced solid tumor such as melanoma, head and neck, liver or kidney cancer. The CDR3 runs from the conserved cysteine through the conserved F or W. Fields, in order: clone size, V gene, D gene, J gene, CDR3 protein, CDR3 DNA. D genes are given only for firm matches. Clone size is given for some rows only: seen once, a few or many times, or a class if the clone is expanded.

-	TRBV7-3	-	TRBJ2-7	CASSLQGNEQYF	TGTGCCAGCAGCTTACAGGGGAACGAGCAGTACTTC
-	TRBV7-8	-	TRBJ1-4	CASSLELVVGNEKLFF	TGTGCCAGCAGCTTAGAACTTGTGGTGGGGAATGAAAAACTGTTTTTT
-	TRBV19	TRBD1	TRBJ1-5	CASSSAWDREANQPQHF	TGTGCCAGTAGTTCCGCTTGGGACAGGGAAGCCAATCAGCCCCAGCATTTT
-	TRBV29-1	-	TRBJ2-1	CSADPPGPYNEQFF	TGCAGCGCTGACCCGCCGGGACCCTACAATGAGCAGTTCTTC
-	TRBV10-3	-	TRBJ2-2	CAISEHREATGELFF	TGTGCCATCAGTGAACACAGGGAAGCCACCGGGGAGCTGTTTTTT
-	TRBV25-1	-	TRBJ1-2	CASSELGGGDPNYGYTF	TGTGCCAGCAGTGAATTGGGAGGGGGTGACCCCAACTATGGCTACACCTTC
-	TRBV6-5	-	TRBJ1-1	CASSWGENTEAFF	TGTGCCAGCAGTTGGGGGGAGAACACTGAAGCTTTCTTT
-	TRBV2	-	TRBJ2-1	CASSKGQGTYNEQFF	TGTGCCAGCTCGAAGGGGCAGGGGACCTACAATGAGCAGTTCTTC
-	TRBV7-6	TRBD2	TRBJ2-1	CASSLETSGGYNEQFF	TGTGCCAGCAGCTTAGAAACTAGCGGGGGATACAATGAGCAGTTCTTC
-	TRBV19	TRBD2	TRBJ2-3	CASSTPGLLNTDTQYF	TGTGCCAGTAGTACCCCGGGACTACTAAACACAGATACGCAGTATTTT
-	TRBV7-3	-	TRBJ2-2	CASSLISRYGTGELFF	TGTGCCAGCAGCTTAATCTCCCGCTACGGGACCGGGGAGCTGTTTTTT
-	TRBV6-1	-	TRBJ2-1	CASGGAEGSDNEQFF	TGTGCCAGCGGTGGGGCGGAGGGATCGGACAATGAGCAGTTCTTC
-	TRBV7-9	-	TRBJ2-7	CASSPLDEQYF	TGTGCCAGCAGCCCCCTGGATGAGCAGTACTTC
-	TRBV27	TRBD2	TRBJ2-7	CASSPNGGRAGEQYF	TGTGCCAGCAGTCCGAACGGCGGGAGGGCCGGCGAGCAGTACTTC
-	TRBV27	TRBD2	TRBJ2-3	CASSYLGLAGGTDTQYF	TGTGCCAGCAGTTACCTCGGACTAGCGGGGGGCACAGATACGCAGTATTTT
-	TRBV15	-	TRBJ2-5	CATSRDLGSETQYF	TGTGCCACCAGCAGAGATCTCGGCTCCGAGACCCAGTACTTC
-	TRBV11-1	-	TRBJ1-6	CASSSGVANSPLHF	TGTGCCAGCAGCTCAGGGGTCGCGAATTCACCCCTCCACTTT
-	TRBV6-5	-	TRBJ1-2	CASTPGPFYGYTF	TGTGCCAGCACTCCAGGACCCTTCTATGGCTACACCTTC
-	TRBV28	-	TRBJ1-1	CASRSSGRPWNTEAFF	TGTGCCAGCAGATCCTCGGGACGGCCGTGGAACACTGAAGCTTTCTTT
-	TRBV7-8	TRBD2	TRBJ2-3	CASSNGLAGGPDTQYF	TGTGCCAGCAGCAATGGACTAGCGGGAGGTCCAGATACGCAGTATTTT
-	TRBV6-5	-	TRBJ2-3	CASSSVTSTDTQYF	TGTGCCAGCAGTTCTGTTACTAGCACAGATACGCAGTATTTT
-	TRBV19	TRBD1	TRBJ2-7	CATWDSESYEQYF	TGTGCCACCTGGGACAGCGAAAGCTACGAGCAGTACTTC
-	TRBV19	TRBD2	TRBJ2-1	CASNPLAGGPNEQFF	TGTGCCAGTAATCCACTAGCGGGAGGGCCCAATGAGCAGTTCTTC
-	TRBV5-6	TRBD2	TRBJ2-7	CASSFLGSGSSYEQYF	TGTGCCAGCAGCTTCTTGGGGAGCGGGAGTTCCTACGAGCAGTACTTC
-	TRBV27	-	TRBJ2-1	CASKKWGGAYNEQFF	TGTGCCAGCAAAAAATGGGGGGGGGCTTACAATGAGCAGTTCTTC
-	TRBV28	TRBD2	TRBJ2-7	CASSPGLAGAYEQYF	TGTGCCAGCAGTCCCGGACTAGCGGGAGCCTACGAGCAGTACTTC
-	TRBV4-1	-	TRBJ2-5	CASNQGTRGETQYF	TGCGCCAGCAACCAAGGGACACGGGGAGAGACCCAGTACTTC
-	TRBV5-1	-	TRBJ1-4	CASSLTADEKLFF	TGCGCCAGCAGCTTAACGGCGGATGAAAAACTGTTTTTT
once	TRBV7-9	-	TRBJ2-3	CASRGGPLRVTDTQYF	TGTGCCAGCAGGGGTGGGCCGCTACGGGTCACAGATACGCAGTATTTT
-	TRBV7-8	-	TRBJ2-7	CASSLFPGSKGYEQYF	TGTGCCAGCAGCTTATTCCCCGGGAGTAAAGGCTACGAGCAGTACTTC
-	TRBV11-1	-	TRBJ2-1	CASSLVAGRREQFF	TGTGCCAGCAGCTTAGTGGCAGGGCGGCGCGAGCAGTTCTTC
-	TRBV25-1	-	TRBJ2-7	CASSRRGLGYEQYF	TGTGCCAGCAGCCGGCGGGGCCTGGGGTACGAGCAGTACTTC
-	TRBV5-4	TRBD1	TRBJ2-3	CASSLYRGRTDTQYF	TGTGCCAGCAGCTTGTACAGGGGTAGGACAGATACGCAGTATTTT